Given below is one TCR beta chain in context. Antigen unknown. Trimming removed 6 bases from V and 13 bases from J, with 16 bases in between. The CDR3 sequence is 12 residues long. Sample treatment: over 15 received Ad26.COV2.S at low or high dose, single or two shots; several received placebo; per-sample allocation not given. Specimens were obtained on day 63 following the first vaccine or placebo injection. The data are from a study of Ad26.COV2.S vaccination and SARS-CoV-2 variants. Study-level background: Recipients of Ad26.COV2.S got it intramuscularly, once or twice 56 days apart. Overall study findings and caveats: Those who received vaccine or placebo ended up with similar non-spike TCR breadth.

Profiling relied on immunoSEQ multiplex PCR, and the TCRdb table lists in-frame clones only, not all of them. The sample lists 300,000 to 400,000 clones; around 87% were seen once. The chain carries TRBV12-3 or TRBV12-4 and TRBJ2-1; a possible D gene is TRBD2 (5 bases). The sequence was obtained from a person between 18 and 60 years old who received the Ad26.COV2.S COVID-19 vaccine or a placebo. Sample: peripheral blood, taken in a trial of Ad26.COV2.S vaccine versus placebo. CDR3 amino acids: CASSLNPGVQFF. In nucleotides, the CDR3 is TGTGCCAGCAGCTTGAATCCCGGGGTACAGTTCTTC.